Each of the 30 T cell receptor beta chains below was sequenced from the same sample in a study of shared clonotypes between healthy human individuals. Measured with immunoSEQ multiplex PCR; TCRdb has only the in-frame clones, and not every one. This sample carries about 1.5 million clones, 95% to 99% of them seen once, and the ten largest clones take approximately 0.45%. What was sequenced was naive CD4+ T cells sorted from blood. Sample subset: CD45RA+ positively selected. Source of these receptors: a man between 25 and 39 years old in good health.

J is TRBJ1-2 and V is TRBV9; no clear D. V lost 0 bases and J 4 bases, leaving 10 bases between the germline ends. CDR1 and CDR2 from the germline V gene are SGDLS and YYNGEE. The CDR3 has 14 amino acids. This CDR3 reads CASSVASVGYGYTF. The CDR3, as DNA: TGTGCCAGCAGCGTAGCTTCGGTAGGCTATGGCTACACCTTC.

This rearrangement joins TRBV7-3 to TRBJ2-1, with D possibly TRBD2 on 6 matching bases. V lost 1 base and J lost 1, with 23 bases in between. Germline V CDR1 and CDR2: SGHTA, FQGTGA. The CDR3 contains 20 residues. CDR3 DNA: TGTGCCAGCAGCTTAAAGGGGTCTCGGGAGTATCATCGGTCCTACAATGAGCAGTTCTTC. It translates to CASSLKGSREYHRSYNEQFF.

The V and J genes are TRBV27 and TRBJ2-3; 10 bases are a match to TRBD2. V was clipped by 6 bases and J by 1 base; unmatched bases: 4. The CDR3 length is 15 residues. Germline V gene lookup returns CDR1 MNHEY and CDR2 SMNVEV (reference sequence). This CDR3 reads CASSSSGSGTDTQYF. CDR3 bases: TGTGCCAGCAGCTCTAGCGGGAGTGGCACAGATACGCAGTATTTT.

The chain is built from TRBV28 and TRBJ2-5; 10 bases agree with TRBD2. J gave up 4 bases and V 7 bases, and 3 bases lay outside the gene matches. The CDR3 contains 13 residues. Germline loops: CDR1 MDHEN, CDR2 SYDVKM. CDR3 sequence reads: CASMASGRETQYF. The CDR3 coding sequence is TGTGCCAGCATGGCTAGCGGGAGAGAGACCCAGTACTTC. Using reference TRBV28 and TRBJ2-5 for the parts outside the CDR3, the full variable domain is DVKVTQSSRYLVKRTGEKVFLECVQDMDHENMFWYRQDPGLGLRLIYFSYDVKMKEKGDIPEGYSVSREKKERFSLILESASTNQTSMYLCASMASGRETQYFGPGTRLLVL.

The chain joins TRBV2 to TRBJ1-5, with unresolved D. This CDR3 is built from 14 residues. Trimming cost V 5 bases and J 0 bases, with 8 bases left between them. The V gene's germline CDR1 is SNHLY and CDR2 FYNNEI. CDR3 DNA: TGTGCCAGCAGTTACAGTTATAGCAATCAGCCCCAGCATTTT. Translation: CASSYSYSNQPQHF. The full variable domain, completed using reference TRBV2 and TRBJ1-5, is EPEVTQTPSHQVTQMGQEVILRCVPISNHLYFYWYRQILGQKVEFLVSFYNNEISEKSEIFDDQFSVERPDGSNFTLKIRSTKLEDSAMYFCASSYSYSNQPQHFGDGTRLSIL.

This rearrangement joins TRBV18 to TRBJ1-2; 8 nucleotides match TRBD1. J lost 7 bases, V lost 4 bases, and 5 bases had no gene match. Germline CDR1 KGHSH, CDR2 LQKENI. This CDR3 has 13 residues. DNA for the CDR3: TGTGCCAGCTCACTGGACAGGGAATCTGGCTACACCTTC. This sequence encodes CASSLDRESGYTF. The variable domain in full, with the rest retrieved from reference TRBV18 and TRBJ1-2, is NAGVMQNPRHLVRRRGQEARLRCSPMKGHSHVYWYRQLPEEGLKFMVYLQKENIIDESGMPKERFSAEFPKEGPSILRIQQVVRGDSAAYFCASSLDRESGYTFGSGTRLTVV.

The chain employs TRBV5-1 and TRBJ2-3, with 10 bases aligning to TRBD1. This CDR3 comprises 16 residues. CDR1 and CDR2 from the germline V gene are SGHRS and YFSETQ. The V segment lost 4 bases and the J segment 1 base; nucleotides outside the gene matches: 6. The CDR3 nucleotides read TGCGCCAGCAGCGGGGGACAGGGGAGCGGCACAGATACGCAGTATTTT. Amino acids: CASSGGQGSGTDTQYF. Using reference TRBV5-1 and TRBJ2-3 for the parts outside the CDR3, the full variable domain is KAGVTQTPRYLIKTRGQQVTLSCSPISGHRSVSWYQQTPGQGLQFLFEYFSETQRNKGNFPGRFSGRQFSNSRSEMNVSTLELGDSALYLCASSGGQGSGTDTQYFGPGTRLTVL.

The CDR3 bases are TGTGCCAGCAGCCCACCCATCATGAGGCCCAGGGGGCACACTGAAGCTTTCTTT. Translated: CASSPPIMRPRGHTEAFF. This rearrangement joins TRBV7-9 to TRBJ1-1; 8 bases line up with TRBD1. The CDR3 runs 18 residues. J was trimmed by 3 bases and V by 5 bases; bases with no gene match: 17. Germline CDR1 is SEHNR and CDR2 is FQNEAQ (reference sequence).

This sequence joins TRBV30 and TRBJ2-1; 12 bases are shared with TRBD2. J was trimmed by 4 bases and V by 2 bases; bases with no gene match: 6. Germline V gene sequence: CDR1 GTSNPN, CDR2 SVGIG (reference sequence). The CDR3 extends over 16 amino acids. For the CDR3, the DNA is TGTGCCTGGAGTCGGACTAGCGGGAATCCTTACAATGAGCAGTTCTTC. This codes for CAWSRTSGNPYNEQFF.

The CDR3 bases are TGTGCCAGCAGTTACGTAGCGGGGTTAGCCAAAAACATTCAGTACTTC. This encodes CASSYVAGLAKNIQYF. V and J are TRBV6-5 and TRBJ2-4; 8 nucleotides line up with TRBD2. Germline trimming cut 2 bases from V and 0 bases from J; bases unmatched to any gene: 3. Germline V lookup: CDR1 MNHEY, CDR2 SVGAGI. This CDR3 comprises 16 residues.

The chain uses TRBV28 and TRBJ2-5; TRBD2 matches at 10 bases. The CDR3 runs to 14 residues. The trim removed 2 bases at V and 3 bases at J, leaving 0 bases unmatched. In germline, CDR1 is MDHEN, CDR2 SYDVKM. The CDR3 spells CASSLTSGKETQYF. The DNA of the CDR3 is TGTGCCAGCAGTTTAACTAGCGGGAAAGAGACCCAGTACTTC.

The rearrangement links TRBV11-2 to TRBJ2-5, with 11 positions matching TRBD2. CDR1 is SGHAT, CDR2 FQNNGV, per germline. The CDR3 consists of 15 residues. Germline trimming cut 1 base from V and 5 bases from J; bases unmatched to any gene: 3. CDR3 sequence reads: CASSLGLAGGETQYF. As DNA, the CDR3 is TGTGCCAGCAGCTTAGGCCTAGCGGGGGGTGAGACCCAGTACTTC.

The J gene is TRBJ2-7, the V gene TRBV5-4, with 10 nucleotides matching TRBD1. V was clipped by 4 bases and J by 5 bases; unmatched bases: 9. The V gene's germline CDR1 is SGHNT and CDR2 YYREEE (reference sequence). There are 15 residues in the CDR3. The CDR3: CASSRAGTGVDEQYF. The CDR3 nucleotides read TGTGCCAGCAGCAGAGCCGGGACAGGGGTCGACGAGCAGTACTTC.

This sequence joins TRBV6-5 and TRBJ2-3, with D possibly matching TRBD1 (6 bases). CDR3 length: 13 amino acids. V was trimmed by 7 bases and J by 5 bases, leaving 13 bases between them. Germline V gene sequence: CDR1 MNHEY, CDR2 SVGAGI. The CDR3 nucleotides are TGTGCCAGCAAACAGGGTATTCGAGATACGCAGTATTTT. This sequence encodes CASKQGIRDTQYF.

This chain joins TRBV11-2 and TRBJ1-1; D perhaps matches TRBD1 (5 bases). V gave up 4 bases and J gave up 8 bases, with 14 bases separating them. This CDR3 comprises 13 residues. Germline V gene data show CDR1 as SGHAT and CDR2 as FQNNGV. CDR3 sequence: CASSSRHGGEAFF. In nucleotides, the CDR3 is TGTGCCAGCAGCTCACGGCATGGGGGGGAAGCTTTCTTT.

The chain is built from TRBV7-9 and TRBJ1-5; no clear D. Trimming removed 1 base at V and 4 bases at J, with 11 bases between. The CDR3 loop spans 15 amino acids. Germline lookup yields CDR1 SEHNR and CDR2 FQNEAQ (reference sequence). CDR3: CASSLGPSGNQPQHF. In nucleotides, the CDR3 is TGTGCCAGCAGCTTAGGTCCGTCCGGTAATCAGCCCCAGCATTTT. Looking up the rest from reference TRBV7-9 and TRBJ1-5 gives the full variable domain: DTGVSQNPRHKITKRGQNVTFRCDPISEHNRLYWYRQTLGQGPEFLTYFQNEAQLEKSRLLSDRFSAERPKGSFSTLEIQRTEQGDSAMYLCASSLGPSGNQPQHFGDGTRLSIL.

The chain employs TRBV29-1 and TRBJ1-4; 7 bases fit TRBD1. Germline V lookup: CDR1 SQVTM, CDR2 ANQGSEA. There are 15 residues in the CDR3. After removal of 6 bases from V and 3 bases from J, the junction contained 10 bases not matched to a gene. The CDR3 DNA follows: TGCAGCGTCCTCCGGTTGGGACAGCCTAATGAAAAACTGTTTTTT. This gives the protein CSVLRLGQPNEKLFF.

The chain carries TRBV11-2 and TRBJ1-2; no definite D call. This CDR3 is 14 amino acids long. The V and J ends lost 1 base and 0 bases respectively, with 6 bases between them. Germline V gene data show CDR1 as SGHAT and CDR2 as FQNNGV. The CDR3 nucleotides read TGTGCCAGCAGCTTAGTACAGACTAACTATGGCTACACCTTC. Translating it yields CASSLVQTNYGYTF. The full variable domain, with the rest looked up from reference TRBV11-2 and TRBJ1-2, is EAGVAQSPRYKIIEKRQSVAFWCNPISGHATLYWYQQILGQGPKLLIQFQNNGVVDDSQLPKDRFSAERLKGVDSTLKIQPAKLEDSAVYLCASSLVQTNYGYTFGSGTRLTVV.

This clone was observed a single time. The genes are TRBV4-3 and TRBJ1-4; a weak D match, TRBD1 (6 bases). V was trimmed by 2 bases and J by 1 base, leaving 11 bases between them. The CDR3 is made up of 16 amino acids. Germline lookup yields CDR1 LGHNA and CDR2 YSLEER. Written as DNA, the CDR3 is TGCGCCAGCAGCCAACGCCCCAGGGGAACTAATGAAAAACTGTTTTTT. It encodes CASSQRPRGTNEKLFF.

The chain joins TRBV7-3 to TRBJ2-2; D might be TRBD1 or TRBD2, each matching 5 bases. V dropped 5 bases and J dropped 6 bases, with 13 bases sitting between them. Per the germline V gene, CDR1 is SGHTA and CDR2 is FQGTGA. This CDR3 is built from 14 residues. CDR3 nucleotide sequence: TGTGCCAGCAGCCAGGGACCATATGCCGGGGAGCTGTTTTTT. It translates to CASSQGPYAGELFF. The full variable domain, its missing parts supplied by reference TRBV7-3 and TRBJ2-2, is GAGVSQTPSNKVTEKGKYVELRCDPISGHTALYWYRQSLGQGPEFLIYFQGTGAADDSGLPNDRFFAVRPEGSVSTLKIQRTERGDSAVYLCASSQGPYAGELFFGEGSRLTVL.

This clone came up a few times. The CDR3 region is CAWSVSLDGLQYF. CDR3 nucleotides: TGTGCCTGGAGTGTAAGTCTTGATGGCCTCCAGTACTTC. The chain has TRBV30 and TRBJ2-7; D gene uncertain. The CDR3 totals 13 residues. The V end lost 0 bases, the J end lost 10 bases, and 16 bases lay between the germline ends. Germline values: CDR1 GTSNPN, CDR2 SVGIG (reference sequence).

This clone was found once. The chain combines TRBV5-1 with TRBJ2-7; D might be TRBD1 (5 bases). Germline V lookup: CDR1 SGHRS, CDR2 YFSETQ. Trimming took 0 bases from V and 3 from J, leaving 16 bases between them. The CDR3 consists of 16 residues. DNA for the CDR3: TGCGCCAGCAGCTTGGTCAGTGCAGGGTACAACTACGAGCAGTACTTC. Its protein product is CASSLVSAGYNYEQYF.

The V call is TRBV10-2, the J call TRBJ2-2, with D perhaps given as TRBD1 or TRBD2 (6 bases each). The CDR3 sequence is 15 residues long. The germline V gene encodes CDR1 WSHSY and CDR2 SAAADI. V lost 2 bases and J lost 8, with 15 bases in between. CDR3 sequence reads: CASSEPPGAGGELFF. In nucleotides, the CDR3 is TGCGCCAGCAGTGAGCCACCGGGGGCCGGGGGGGAGCTGTTTTTT.

The CDR3 loop is CASSSIRTGQETQYF. The CDR3 bases are TGCGCCAGCAGCTCCATCCGGACAGGGCAAGAGACCCAGTACTTC. V is TRBV5-1 and J is TRBJ2-5, with TRBD1 identical over 8 bases. After removal of 3 bases from V and 2 bases from J, the junction contained 6 bases not matched to a gene. The length of the CDR3 is 15 residues. Looked up from germline, CDR1 is SGHRS and CDR2 is YFSETQ.

DNA of the CDR3: TGTGCCAGCAGTTTATCAGGGGAGAGAGAGACCCAGTACTTC. This codes for CASSLSGERETQYF. The chain recombines TRBV27 with TRBJ2-5; D could derive from TRBD1 or TRBD2 (5 bases each). The CDR3 loop spans 14 amino acids. CDR1 and CDR2 (germline): MNHEY, SMNVEV (reference sequence). The V and J ends lost 0 bases and 4 bases respectively, with 9 bases between them.

The chain is built from TRBV5-4 and TRBJ2-5, with D uncertain. V was shortened by 4 bases and J by 1 base, with 8 bases between the two germline ends. The CDR3 length is 13 residues. Germline values: CDR1 SGHNT, CDR2 YYREEE (reference sequence). The CDR3 region is CASSGDRQETQYF. CDR3 DNA: TGTGCCAGCAGCGGAGACCGCCAAGAGACCCAGTACTTC.

V and J are TRBV18 and TRBJ1-1; D gene uncertain. This CDR3 has 14 residues. V lost 2 bases and J lost 1, with 8 bases in between. CDR1 KGHSH and CDR2 LQKENI come from the germline V gene. CDR3 in DNA: TGTGCCAGCTCACCAGGGCAGCAGAACACTGAAGCTTTCTTT. Its protein is CASSPGQQNTEAFF.

As to this clone: This specimen includes other DNA sequences encoding the same CDR3. The V call is TRBV5-1, the J call TRBJ2-7, with TRBD2 identical over 11 bases. Trimming cost V 2 bases and J 4 bases; bases outside gene matches: 5. In germline, CDR1 is SGHRS, CDR2 YFSETQ. This CDR3 contains 15 residues. The CDR3 DNA sequence: TGCGCCAGCAGCTTAACTAGCGGGAGTAGTTACGAGCAGTACTTC. It is translated as CASSLTSGSSYEQYF.

The V call is TRBV5-1, the J call TRBJ2-2; possibly TRBD1 for D (6 bases). V lost 6 bases to trimming and J lost 2 bases, with 11 bases between them. The CDR3 loop spans 14 amino acids. Germline-derived CDR1 and CDR2 are SGHRS and YFSETQ. As DNA, the CDR3 is TGCGCCAGCACCGGACAGACAAACACCGGGGAGCTGTTTTTT. It is translated as CASTGQTNTGELFF. The variable domain in full, completed from reference TRBV5-1 and TRBJ2-2, reads KAGVTQTPRYLIKTRGQQVTLSCSPISGHRSVSWYQQTPGQGLQFLFEYFSETQRNKGNFPGRFSGRQFSNSRSEMNVSTLELGDSALYLCASTGQTNTGELFFGEGSRLTVL.

This clone showed up just once. J is TRBJ2-7 and V is TRBV28; 9 nucleotides align to TRBD2. Germline V gives CDR1 MDHEN, CDR2 SYDVKM. The CDR3 covers 16 residues. J was trimmed by 4 bases and V by 5 bases; bases with no gene match: 12. The CDR3 DNA follows: TGTGCCAGCAGTGGCGCTAGCGGGATTAGGTGGTACGAGCAGTACTTC. It yields the protein CASSGASGIRWYEQYF. The full variable domain, in which reference TRBV28 and TRBJ2-7 provide the parts outside the CDR3, is DVKVTQSSRYLVKRTGEKVFLECVQDMDHENMFWYRQDPGLGLRLIYFSYDVKMKEKGDIPEGYSVSREKKERFSLILESASTNQTSMYLCASSGASGIRWYEQYFGPGTRLTVT.